These 31 T cell receptor beta chains originate from one sample sequenced in a study of OX40 agonist ivuxolimab in advanced cancers. Libraries were prepared by immunoSEQ multiplex PCR; TCRdb keeps only in-frame clonotypes and omits some of them. Here the sample spans tens of thousands of clones, over 70% being singletons. The sample was CD4+ or CD8+ T cells sorted from blood, taken in a trial of the OX40 agonist ivuxolimab. The receptors derive from an adult with an advanced solid tumor such as melanoma, head and neck, liver or kidney cancer.

This clone was seen a handful of times. The chain uses TRBV19 and TRBJ2-3; D perhaps matches TRBD2 (5 bases). V lost 3 bases and J 0 bases, leaving 13 bases between the germline ends. The V gene's germline CDR1 is LNHDA and CDR2 SQIVND (reference sequence). The CDR3 spans 16 residues. The CDR3 loop is CASSILAGESTDTQYF. The CDR3 nucleotides read TGTGCCAGTAGTATTCTGGCGGGTGAGAGCACAGATACGCAGTATTTT.

Only a few counts were recorded for this clone. This chain joins TRBV2 and TRBJ2-1; tentatively, D is TRBD2 (5 bases). Trimming shortened V by 7 bases and J by 0 bases, and 13 bases separated the two germline ends. From germline, CDR1 is SNHLY and CDR2 FYNNEI. The CDR3 extends over 15 amino acids. This chain's CDR3 is CASNGEMSSYNEQFF. The CDR3 DNA sequence: TGTGCCAGCAATGGGGAGATGAGCTCCTACAATGAGCAGTTCTTC.

This chain uses TRBV7-2 with TRBJ1-2; D perhaps matches TRBD1 (5 bases). The germline V gene has CDR1 SGHTA and CDR2 FQGNSA. The CDR3 is 18 residues long. V gave up 3 bases and J gave up 0 bases, with 20 bases separating them. The CDR3 bases are TGTGCCAGCAGCTTGGCGGGGCCAGGGCCCACTGCTAACTATGGCTACACCTTC. Translating gives CASSLAGPGPTANYGYTF.

The genes are TRBV6-5 and TRBJ2-5, with D unclear. CDR3 length: 13 residues. In germline, CDR1 is MNHEY, CDR2 SVGAGI. Trimming pared 2 bases from V and 5 bases from J, leaving 9 bases between. The CDR3 here is CASSYDEEETQYF. The DNA of the CDR3 is TGTGCCAGCAGTTACGATGAGGAGGAGACCCAGTACTTC.

The chain uses TRBV5-4 and TRBJ1-2, with 8 bases aligning to TRBD1. The CDR3 is 13 amino acids. Germline CDR1 is SGHNT and CDR2 is YYREEE (reference sequence). J lost 6 bases, V lost 3 bases, and 4 bases had no gene match. CDR3 sequence (DNA): TGTGCCAGCAGCTATACAGGGGGGCATGGCTACACCTTC. It encodes CASSYTGGHGYTF.

This chain links TRBV10-1 with TRBJ2-3; 8 nucleotides line up with TRBD2. CDR1 is WNHNN and CDR2 is SYGVQD in the germline V gene (reference sequence). J was trimmed by 4 bases and V by 8 bases; bases with no gene match: 5. The CDR3 spans 13 residues. For the CDR3, the DNA is TGCGCCAGCGGCGGACTAGCTCCAGATACGCAGTATTTT. Protein: CASGGLAPDTQYF.

V and J are TRBV15 and TRBJ1-1; 12 nucleotides line up with TRBD1. Germline assignment: CDR1 LNHNV and CDR2 YYDKDF (reference sequence). The CDR3 length is 14 residues. V dropped 4 bases and J dropped 6; count of bases not matched to a gene: 3. The CDR3 sequence: CATSIRDRGPEAFF. The CDR3 DNA reads as TGTGCCACCAGCATCCGGGACAGGGGGCCTGAAGCTTTCTTT.

Turning to this clone: A much more abundant neighbour one base away suggests this may be a read error. The chain joins TRBV13 to TRBJ1-2; tentatively, D is TRBD1 (6 bases). Germline-derived CDR1 and CDR2 are PRHDT and FYEKMQ (reference sequence). The length of the CDR3 is 14 residues. DNA for the CDR3: TGTGCCGGCAGCACCCGAGGGGGGAATAACGGCTACACCTTC. Translated: CAGSTRGGNNGYTF.

The rearrangement uses TRBV7-2 and TRBJ2-1; 12 nucleotides line up with TRBD2. Looked up from germline, CDR1 is SGHTA and CDR2 is FQGNSA. Trimming removed 5 bases from V and 7 bases from J; junction bases left unmatched: 6. The length of the CDR3 is 15 residues. The CDR3 is CASSPTSGRTNEQFF. The CDR3 DNA is TGTGCCAGCAGCCCGACTAGCGGGAGAACGAATGAGCAGTTCTTC.

The J gene is TRBJ2-7, the V gene TRBV10-1, with D perhaps matching TRBD1 (5 bases). V shed 2 bases and J shed 5 bases, with 13 bases lying between them. The germline V gene encodes CDR1 WNHNN and CDR2 SYGVQD (reference sequence). This CDR3 has 14 residues. CDR3 DNA sequence: TGCGCCAGCAGTGAGGTAGGGGAACTGGACGAGCAGTACTTC. This translates into CASSEVGELDEQYF.

The V call is TRBV7-3, the J call TRBJ2-3; TRBD2 matches at 7 bases. The CDR3 spans 14 residues. Losses at the gene ends were 2 bases for V and 1 base for J; bases not matched to a gene: 0. The germline V gene encodes CDR1 SGHTA and CDR2 FQGTGA. Here the CDR3 reads CASSLAGGTDTQYF. Written as DNA, the CDR3 is TGTGCCAGCAGCTTAGCGGGGGGCACAGATACGCAGTATTTT.

This clone was seen at least ten times. The chain employs TRBV7-9 and TRBJ2-1; TRBD2 aligns across 10 bases. With V trimmed by 6 bases and J by 0 bases, 5 bases remained unmatched. Germline assignment: CDR1 SEHNR and CDR2 FQNEAQ (reference sequence). There are 16 residues in the CDR3. The CDR3 DNA reads TGTGCCAGCAGGTGGACTAGCGGAAGCTCCTACAATGAGCAGTTCTTC. Its translation: CASRWTSGSSYNEQFF.

The chain has TRBV5-8 and TRBJ2-3; perhaps D is TRBD1 or TRBD2 (6 bases each). V lost 7 bases and J 1 base, leaving 13 bases between the germline ends. The CDR3 length is 14 residues. The germline CDR1 and CDR2 sequences are SGHTS and YDEGEE. CDR3 in DNA: TGTGCCAGCCAGGGGAGGTGGGGCACAGATACGCAGTATTTT. It encodes CASQGRWGTDTQYF.

The V and J genes are TRBV9 and TRBJ2-7; maybe TRBD2 (6 bases). CDR1 is SGDLS and CDR2 is YYNGEE in the germline V gene. The CDR3 consists of 15 residues. With 2 bases removed from V and 2 bases from J, the gap between germline ends came to 14 bases. The CDR3 nucleotides read TGTGCCAGCAGCGTCGGGGGTCGTAACACCTACGAGCAGTACTTC. It is translated as CASSVGGRNTYEQYF.

The chain uses TRBV19 and TRBJ2-7, with D perhaps TRBD2 (5 bases). The germline V and J ends were trimmed by 5 bases and 5 bases, with 19 bases remaining between them. The V gene's germline CDR1 is LNHDA and CDR2 SQIVND (reference sequence). This CDR3 contains 15 residues. This CDR3 reads CASSPEVEPGHEQYF. CDR3 in DNA: TGTGCCAGTAGTCCGGAGGTGGAGCCTGGCCACGAGCAGTACTTC.

V gene TRBV7-9 combines with J gene TRBJ2-7, with D possibly TRBD2 on 5 matching bases. Germline V gives CDR1 SEHNR, CDR2 FQNEAQ (reference sequence). Trimming stripped 4 bases from V and 1 base from J, with 14 bases between. This CDR3 spans 15 amino acids. DNA of the CDR3: TGTGCCAGCAGCTCGGCGGAGGCCAGGTCCTACGAGCAGTACTTC. Amino acids: CASSSAEARSYEQYF. Full variable domain (rest looked up from reference TRBV7-9 and TRBJ2-7): DTGVSQNPRHKITKRGQNVTFRCDPISEHNRLYWYRQTLGQGPEFLTYFQNEAQLEKSRLLSDRFSAERPKGSFSTLEIQRTEQGDSAMYLCASSSAEARSYEQYFGPGTRLTVT.

The gene calls are TRBV4-3 and TRBJ2-7; weak D call: TRBD2 (6 bases). The CDR3 length is 16 residues. CDR1 is LGHNA and CDR2 is YSLEER in the germline V gene. The V and J ends lost 0 bases and 3 bases respectively, with 15 bases between them. The CDR3 region is CASSQDSASEHYEQYF. The CDR3 coding sequence is TGCGCCAGCAGCCAAGATTCGGCTAGCGAGCACTACGAGCAGTACTTC.

Only one count was recorded for this clone. The chain has TRBV4-2 and TRBJ1-1; 12 bases match TRBD1. Per germline, CDR1 LGHNA and CDR2 YNFKEQ. CDR3 length: 18 amino acids. V shed 0 bases, J shed 3 bases, and the junction held 8 bases outside the gene matches. Here the CDR3 DNA reads TGTGCCAGCAGCCAAGACGAGGGACAGGGGGCGGTTTACACTGAAGCTTTCTTT. This codes for CASSQDEGQGAVYTEAFF.

To note about this clone: Germline is not matched at one junction end, which may reflect a read error. This chain uses TRBV10-2 with TRBJ1-1; TRBD1 is a possible D gene (6 bases). The length of the CDR3 is 12 residues. Germline V lookup: CDR1 WSHSY, CDR2 SAAADI. The chain's CDR3 is CASNEGGSEAFF. CDR3 nucleotide sequence: TGCGCCAGCAATGAGGGGGGAAGTGAAGCTTTCTTT.

This clone occurred a few times. Other DNA sequences from this sample encode an identical CDR3 as well. CDR3 in DNA: TGTGCCAGCAGCCTGGGACAGGGGGCTGGAAACACCATATATTTT. Its protein is CASSLGQGAGNTIYF. V and J are TRBV5-4 and TRBJ1-3; 11 bases are a match to TRBD1. Trimming removed 4 bases from V and 2 bases from J; junction bases left unmatched: 2. Germline CDR1 reads SGHNT; CDR2 reads YYREEE (reference sequence). CDR3 length: 15 residues.

This clone was seen just once. The rearrangement uses TRBV5-6 and TRBJ2-3; 15 positions match TRBD2. CDR1 SGHDT and CDR2 YYEEEE come from the germline V gene. The CDR3 consists of 18 residues. J was trimmed by 0 bases and V by 0 bases; bases with no gene match: 2. The CDR3 DNA follows: TGTGCCAGCAGCTTGGCCGGGACTAGCGGGGGGAGCACAGATACGCAGTATTTT. Its translation is CASSLAGTSGGSTDTQYF.

The gene calls are TRBV27 and TRBJ1-2; weak D call: TRBD1 (6 bases). The V gene's germline CDR1 is MNHEY and CDR2 SMNVEV (reference sequence). The CDR3 is 14 amino acids. V was pared by 3 bases and J by 6 bases, with 14 bases between. In nucleotides, the CDR3 is TGTGCCAGCAGTTTGAGGGACATGGTGGATGGCTACACCTTC. This sequence encodes CASSLRDMVDGYTF.

The gene calls are TRBV9 and TRBJ2-3; D is unresolved. The V end was cut by 0 bases, the J end by 4 bases, with 6 bases between. The CDR3 length is 13 residues. Germline V gene sequence: CDR1 SGDLS, CDR2 YYNGEE. The CDR3, as DNA: TGTGCCAGCAGCGTAGGGTCGGCAGATACGCAGTATTTT. Amino acids: CASSVGSADTQYF.

The chain employs TRBV4-1 and TRBJ1-6, with 8 bases that match TRBD1. The trim removed 4 bases at V and 7 bases at J, leaving 6 bases unmatched. CDR3 length: 15 amino acids. The germline V gene encodes CDR1 MGHRA and CDR2 YSYEKL. The CDR3: CASSRGTGRNSPLHF. As DNA, the CDR3 is TGCGCCAGCAGCCGCGGGACAGGAAGGAATTCACCCCTCCACTTT.

V usage is TRBV27 and J usage is TRBJ2-3; D may be TRBD1 (5 bases). The CDR3 spans 13 residues. CDR1 is MNHEY and CDR2 is SMNVEV in the germline V gene (reference sequence). V shed 5 bases and J shed 2 bases, with 8 bases lying between them. CDR3 coding DNA: TGTGCCAGCAGTCCCAGGGTCACAGATACGCAGTATTTT. The encoded protein is CASSPRVTDTQYF.

Notes on this clone: One end of the junction varies from germline; a read error may be responsible. The rearrangement joins TRBV6-5 to TRBJ1-1; no clear D. This CDR3 has 12 amino acids. The germline V gene encodes CDR1 MNHEY and CDR2 SVGAGI. CDR3 sequence: CASSYSNSEAFF. The CDR3 DNA sequence: TGTGCCAGCAGTTACTCGAACAGTGAAGCTTTCTTT.

This clone showed up just once. The chain is built from TRBV27 and TRBJ2-7, with D tentatively TRBD1 (5 bases). Trimming took off 5 bases at V and 2 bases at J, with 10 bases between the two ends. CDR1 and CDR2 from the germline V gene are MNHEY and SMNVEV (reference sequence). This CDR3 comprises 13 residues. The CDR3 region is CASSIQGPYEQYF. The DNA of the CDR3 is TGTGCCAGCAGTATCCAGGGCCCCTACGAGCAGTACTTC.

This chain joins TRBV7-9 and TRBJ2-7; D tentatively fits TRBD1 or TRBD2 (5 bases each). This CDR3 is 13 amino acids long. Per the germline V gene, CDR1 is SEHNR and CDR2 is FQNEAQ (reference sequence). V lost 7 bases to trimming and J lost 2 bases, with 12 bases between them. In nucleotides, the CDR3 is TGTGCCAGCATGAGACAGACTACCTACGAGCAGTACTTC. Its translation is CASMRQTTYEQYF.

The genes are TRBV10-2 and TRBJ2-2, with TRBD1 identical over 10 bases. The V and J ends lost 8 bases and 8 bases, in that order; junction bases with no gene match: 26. Per germline, CDR1 WSHSY and CDR2 SAAADI. This CDR3 comprises 20 residues. The CDR3 loop reads CASLPPTGGEAGGVAGELFF. Written as DNA, the CDR3 is TGCGCCAGCCTCCCCCCGACAGGGGGCGAAGCGGGCGGTGTAGCAGGGGAGCTGTTTTTT.

V and J are TRBV6-5 and TRBJ2-3, with 8 nucleotides matching TRBD1. The CDR3 consists of 15 residues. V was pared by 5 bases and J by 14 bases, with 18 bases of the junction left unmatched. Germline-derived CDR1 and CDR2 are MNHEY and SVGAGI. The CDR3 DNA is TGTGCCAGCAGTACGACAGGGGCCCGGGGGCCCGCCCCGTATTTT. This translates into CASSTTGARGPAPYF.

The V and J genes are TRBV9 and TRBJ2-5; D unclear. This CDR3 is 14 amino acids long. CDR1 and CDR2 from the germline V gene are SGDLS and YYNGEE. Deletions cut 0 bases from V and 0 bases from J, with 6 bases between. The CDR3 coding sequence is TGTGCCAGCAGCGTAGTGGCAGACCAAGAGACCCAGTACTTC. This gives the protein CASSVVADQETQYF.